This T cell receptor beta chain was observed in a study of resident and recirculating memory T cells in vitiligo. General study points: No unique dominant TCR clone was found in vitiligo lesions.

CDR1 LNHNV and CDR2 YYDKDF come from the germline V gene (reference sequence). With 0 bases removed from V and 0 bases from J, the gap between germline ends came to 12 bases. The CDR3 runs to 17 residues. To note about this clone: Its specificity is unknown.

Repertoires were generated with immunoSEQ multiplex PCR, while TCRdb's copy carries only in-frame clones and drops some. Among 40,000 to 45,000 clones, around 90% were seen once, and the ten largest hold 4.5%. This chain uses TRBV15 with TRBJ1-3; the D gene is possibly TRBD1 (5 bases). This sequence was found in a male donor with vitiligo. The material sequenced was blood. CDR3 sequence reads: CATSRDRAGFSGNTIYF. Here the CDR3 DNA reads TGTGCCACCAGCAGAGATCGAGCAGGGTTCTCTGGAAACACCATATATTTT.